The 32 T cell receptor beta chains below were found in one sample sequenced in a study of shared clonotypes between healthy human individuals. The protocol was immunoSEQ multiplex PCR, while the TCRdb copy is restricted to in-frame clones and leaves out a portion. Counted here are 2 million to 3 million clones, roughly 93% occurring once; the ten biggest clones make up roughly 0.36%. Sequencing was performed on naive CD4+ T cells from PBMCs. Indicated subset: CD45RA+ positively selected. These receptor sequences come from a man younger than 35 in good health. Some clones in this sample may be carry-over from other donors' samples.

The rearrangement links TRBV6-1 to TRBJ2-3; 9 bases fit TRBD2. The CDR3 extends over 15 amino acids. The germline V gene encodes CDR1 MNHNS and CDR2 SASEGT. Trimming took 6 bases from V and 10 from J; bases not matched to a gene: 14. The CDR3 sequence is CASRAASGNIGAQYF. The CDR3 DNA sequence: TGTGCCAGCAGGGCCGCTAGCGGGAATATCGGGGCGCAGTATTTT.

The rearrangement links TRBV15 to TRBJ1-5; D is uncertain. Germline CDR1 reads LNHNV; CDR2 reads YYDKDF (reference sequence). V lost 1 base and J lost 4, with 17 bases in between. This CDR3 contains 17 residues. The CDR3 nucleotides read TGTGCCACCAGCAGAGGTCGACGGAGCCATGGGAATCAGCCCCAGCATTTT. It codes for CATSRGRRSHGNQPQHF.

The V call is TRBV5-1, the J call TRBJ1-5; D might be TRBD1 (6 bases). The CDR3 is made up of 14 amino acids. The V and J ends lost 6 bases and 7 bases respectively, with 17 bases between them. CDR1 and CDR2 from the germline V gene are SGHRS and YFSETQ. The CDR3 bases are TGCGCCAGCAAAAGGGACACCTCTTCCCAGCCCCAGCATTTT. Protein: CASKRDTSSQPQHF.

This chain uses TRBV4-2 with TRBJ2-1; 10 bases match TRBD2. CDR3 length: 16 residues. V dropped 4 bases and J dropped 4; count of bases not matched to a gene: 7. The germline gives CDR1 LGHNA, CDR2 YNFKEQ. CDR3 bases: TGTGCCAGCAGCCTTAGGACTAGCGGAGAATACAATGAGCAGTTCTTC. Protein product: CASSLRTSGEYNEQFF.

The CDR3 spells CASSDIRSGANVLTF. The CDR3 region has the DNA TGTGCCAGCAGTGATATCCGCTCTGGGGCCAACGTCCTGACTTTC. V and J are TRBV25-1 and TRBJ2-6; D remains unclear. V was trimmed by 3 bases and J by 0 bases, leaving 6 bases between them. This CDR3 is built from 15 residues. Per germline, CDR1 MGHDK and CDR2 SYGVNS.

The chain joins TRBV29-1 to TRBJ2-3; 7 bases are shared with TRBD2. Germline loops: CDR1 SQVTM, CDR2 ANQGSEA. This CDR3 is 13 amino acids long. The V and J ends lost 7 bases and 3 bases, in that order; junction bases with no gene match: 7. The CDR3 protein is CSGGGGTTDTQYF. The CDR3, as DNA: TGCAGCGGGGGGGGAGGAACTACAGATACGCAGTATTTT.

The rearrangement links TRBV7-9 to TRBJ1-4; perhaps TRBD1 as D (5 bases). The V end was cut by 1 base, the J end by 1 base, with 10 bases between. Per germline, CDR1 SEHNR and CDR2 FQNEAQ (reference sequence). CDR3 length: 16 residues. The CDR3 is CASSLGGVGTNEKLFF. In DNA, the CDR3 is TGTGCCAGCAGCTTAGGAGGGGTTGGAACTAATGAAAAACTGTTTTTT.

This clone was counted only a few times. This sample also contains other DNA sequences that code for the same CDR3. V and J are TRBV20-1 and TRBJ1-4; the D is unclear. Germline V gene data show CDR1 as DFQATT and CDR2 as SNEGSKA (reference sequence). The ends were cut back, 6 bases at V and 8 bases at J, with 10 bases in the middle. The CDR3 runs 11 residues. CDR3 nucleotides: TGCAGTGCCCTTGGGAGGGAAAAACTGTTTTTT. Its protein is CSALGREKLFF.

The chain employs TRBV5-1 and TRBJ2-1; D might be TRBD1 (6 bases). This CDR3 has 15 residues. CDR1 SGHRS and CDR2 YFSETQ come from the germline V gene. With 2 bases removed from V and 7 bases from J, the gap between germline ends came to 16 bases. CDR3 bases: TGCGCCAGCAGCTTTGAGAAAGGGACACGTAATGAGCAGTTCTTC. This codes for CASSFEKGTRNEQFF.

This chain links TRBV27 with TRBJ2-7; D assignment may be TRBD1 or TRBD2 (5 bases each). Trimming removed 2 bases at V and 6 bases at J, with 26 bases between. The V gene's germline CDR1 is MNHEY and CDR2 SMNVEV (reference sequence). The CDR3 totals 18 residues. The CDR3 protein is CASSLKISRDDVQSEQYF. The CDR3 DNA reads TGTGCCAGCAGTTTAAAAATCTCCAGGGACGACGTTCAATCCGAGCAGTACTTC.

The V call is TRBV28, the J call TRBJ2-2; D remains ambiguous. CDR1 is MDHEN, CDR2 SYDVKM, per germline. V lost 6 bases and J lost 13, with 15 bases in between. This CDR3 contains 12 residues. The CDR3 DNA is TGTGCCAGCAGGACTCAAGTTAGTCTGCTGTTTTTT. It is translated as CASRTQVSLLFF.

The table lists this clone with a count of one. The chain joins TRBV11-3 to TRBJ1-1; TRBD1 matches 9 bases. J was trimmed by 1 base and V by 5 bases; bases with no gene match: 5. Germline V gene data show CDR1 as SGHNT and CDR2 as YENEEA. This CDR3 is 15 amino acids long. The CDR3 sequence: CASSARTGENTEAFF. CDR3 nucleotides: TGTGCCAGCAGCGCCAGGACAGGGGAGAACACTGAAGCTTTCTTT.

This sequence joins TRBV6-6 and TRBJ1-2, with D tentatively TRBD1 (5 bases). The CDR3 runs 12 residues. Per the germline V gene, CDR1 is MNHNY and CDR2 is SVGAGI (reference sequence). V was pared by 4 bases and J by 7 bases, with 10 bases between. The DNA of the CDR3 is TGTGCCAGCAGTTTCCAGGGCGGTGGCTACACCTTC. Amino acid sequence: CASSFQGGGYTF.

The chain employs TRBV19 and TRBJ2-1, with D tentatively TRBD1 (5 bases). CDR1 and CDR2 (germline): LNHDA, SQIVND (reference sequence). The CDR3 runs 20 residues. V lost 2 bases and J 0 bases, leaving 23 bases between the germline ends. The CDR3 sequence is CASSIPSGFRTDSSYNEQFF. DNA of the CDR3: TGTGCCAGTAGTATACCTTCAGGGTTCCGGACGGATAGCTCCTACAATGAGCAGTTCTTC.

This clone occurred once. CDR3 loop: CASAQGNSGNTIYF. CDR3 DNA sequence: TGCGCCAGCGCTCAGGGGAACTCTGGAAACACCATATATTTT. The chain is built from TRBV5-1 and TRBJ1-3; the D gene is possibly TRBD1 (6 bases). Germline lookup yields CDR1 SGHRS and CDR2 YFSETQ. V lost 7 bases and J lost 0, with 11 bases in between. The length of the CDR3 is 14 residues.

The gene calls are TRBV27 and TRBJ1-2, with unresolved D. Germline V gene lookup returns CDR1 MNHEY and CDR2 SMNVEV (reference sequence). CDR3 length equals 16 residues. Trimming pared 7 bases from V and 5 bases from J, leaving 23 bases between. The CDR3 loop reads CASTFSRDKNWYGYTF. The CDR3 DNA sequence: TGTGCCAGCACTTTCTCCCGGGATAAAAATTGGTATGGCTACACCTTC.

The CDR3 spells CASSRRGRFGGYTF. For the CDR3, the DNA is TGTGCCAGCAGTCGGAGGGGGCGGTTTGGAGGCTACACCTTC. The chain recombines TRBV2 with TRBJ1-2; 7 positions agree with TRBD1. Trimming took 5 bases from V and 8 from J; bases not matched to a gene: 11. This CDR3 comprises 14 residues. The germline V gene encodes CDR1 SNHLY and CDR2 FYNNEI.

This clone appeared once. Other DNA sequences in the sample encode the same CDR3. V usage is TRBV7-3 and J usage is TRBJ1-5; TRBD1 matches 9 bases. With V trimmed by 5 bases and J by 6 bases, 2 bases remained unmatched. CDR3 length: 13 residues. From germline, CDR1 is SGHTA and CDR2 FQGTGA. The DNA for the CDR3 is TGTGCCAGCAGCCCGGACAGGGGTCAGCCCCAGCATTTT. Translation: CASSPDRGQPQHF.

The rearrangement uses TRBV7-3 and TRBJ2-3, with D possibly TRBD2 on 6 matching bases. CDR3 length: 15 amino acids. Trimming cost V 6 bases and J 6 bases, with 19 bases left between them. Germline CDR1 SGHTA, CDR2 FQGTGA. DNA for the CDR3: TGTGCCAGCAGTAACGGGACTGGGTTAAGGGATACGCAGTATTTT. It specifies CASSNGTGLRDTQYF.

In regard to this clone: The same CDR3 can be traced to other DNA sequences in this sample. The chain uses TRBV5-1 and TRBJ2-5, with D perhaps TRBD2 (6 bases). CDR1 and CDR2 from the germline V gene are SGHRS and YFSETQ. The germline V and J ends were trimmed by 0 bases and 2 bases, with 11 bases remaining between them. This CDR3 region has 15 residues. Here the CDR3 reads CASSLAGTQQETQYF. The CDR3 region has the DNA TGCGCCAGCAGCTTGGCGGGGACTCAACAAGAGACCCAGTACTTC.

The CDR3 here is CASTILAGGPEQYF. The CDR3 DNA sequence: TGTGCCAGCACGATTCTAGCGGGAGGGCCGGAGCAGTACTTC. This chain links TRBV7-2 with TRBJ2-7, with 12 bases lining up with TRBD2. The CDR3 extends over 14 amino acids. The V gene end was trimmed by 7 bases and the J gene end by 7 bases; junction bases not matched to a gene: 8. From germline, CDR1 is SGHTA and CDR2 FQGNSA.

The chain has TRBV9 and TRBJ1-2; a weak D match, TRBD1 (6 bases). In germline, CDR1 is SGDLS, CDR2 YYNGEE. V was clipped by 6 bases and J by 2 bases, with 29 bases between them. The CDR3 totals 19 residues. The CDR3 here is CASTRSGGDGAGENYGYTF. The CDR3 region has the DNA TGTGCCAGCACCCGTAGCGGAGGCGACGGGGCAGGGGAAAACTATGGCTACACCTTC.

The rearrangement joins TRBV5-1 to TRBJ2-1, with 8 bases that match TRBD1. The V gene's germline CDR1 is SGHRS and CDR2 YFSETQ. The trim removed 4 bases at V and 9 bases at J, leaving 12 bases unmatched. The CDR3 covers 15 residues. DNA of the CDR3: TGCGCCAGCAGCCTAATTTCCGGACAGGGTGGTGAGCAGTTCTTC. Residues: CASSLISGQGGEQFF.

This chain links TRBV21-1 with TRBJ1-5. TRBV21-1 constitutes a pseudogene. The length of the CDR3 is 14 residues. The CDR3 here is CASSRDGEYWPQHF. Written as DNA, the CDR3 is TGTGCCAGCAGCAGGGACGGTGAATATTGGCCCCAGCATTTT.

The rearrangement links TRBV28 to TRBJ2-6; a weak D match, TRBD1 (6 bases). This CDR3 spans 17 amino acids. The germline V gene encodes CDR1 MDHEN and CDR2 SYDVKM. The V end was cut by 3 bases, the J end by 1 base, with 13 bases between. CDR3 residues: CASSFPGQRSGANVLTF. CDR3 nucleotide sequence: TGTGCCAGCAGTTTCCCGGGACAAAGGTCTGGGGCCAACGTCCTGACTTTC.

As regards this clone: The sample contains more than one DNA sequence encoding this CDR3. The chain has TRBV29-1 and TRBJ2-5; 12 positions agree with TRBD1. The CDR3 consists of 13 residues. J gave up 4 bases and V 6 bases, and 3 bases lay outside the gene matches. From germline, CDR1 is SQVTM and CDR2 ANQGSEA. In DNA, the CDR3 is TGCAGCGTGGGACAGGGGGCAAGAGAGACCCAGTACTTC. This encodes CSVGQGARETQYF.

The rearrangement joins TRBV28 to TRBJ2-3; 8 nucleotides agree with TRBD2. Germline CDR1 MDHEN, CDR2 SYDVKM. This CDR3 spans 16 amino acids. Losses at the gene ends were 6 bases for V and 0 bases for J; bases not matched to a gene: 8. CDR3 region: CASRQTSVTSTDTQYF. The CDR3 DNA sequence: TGTGCCAGCAGGCAGACTAGCGTCACTAGCACAGATACGCAGTATTTT. Together with reference TRBV28 and TRBJ2-3, the CDR3 gives the full variable domain: DVKVTQSSRYLVKRTGEKVFLECVQDMDHENMFWYRQDPGLGLRLIYFSYDVKMKEKGDIPEGYSVSREKKERFSLILESASTNQTSMYLCASRQTSVTSTDTQYFGPGTRLTVL.

J is TRBJ1-4 and V is TRBV18, with unresolved D. The CDR3 is 13 residues long. Germline CDR1 and CDR2: KGHSH and LQKENI. V was pared by 6 bases and J by 7 bases, with 12 bases between. CDR3 sequence: CASSLTRLEKLFF. In nucleotides, the CDR3 is TGTGCCAGCTCCCTTACCCGCCTTGAAAAACTGTTTTTT. Complete variable domain (other parts from reference TRBV18 and TRBJ1-4): NAGVMQNPRHLVRRRGQEARLRCSPMKGHSHVYWYRQLPEEGLKFMVYLQKENIIDESGMPKERFSAEFPKEGPSILRIQQVVRGDSAAYFCASSLTRLEKLFFGSGTQLSVL.

In the case of this clone: This CDR3 is also generated by other DNA sequences in the sample. The V call is TRBV5-1, the J call TRBJ1-4; perhaps TRBD1 as D (5 bases). Between the trimmed V and J ends, which lost 0 bases and 7 bases, there was a span of 10 bases. CDR3 size: 14 residues. Germline CDR1 SGHRS, CDR2 YFSETQ. The CDR3 loop reads CASSLAGTAEKLFF. As DNA, the CDR3 is TGCGCCAGCAGCTTGGCGGGGACCGCTGAAAAACTGTTTTTT. The whole variable domain, filled in from reference TRBV5-1 and TRBJ1-4, reads KAGVTQTPRYLIKTRGQQVTLSCSPISGHRSVSWYQQTPGQGLQFLFEYFSETQRNKGNFPGRFSGRQFSNSRSEMNVSTLELGDSALYLCASSLAGTAEKLFFGSGTQLSVL.

The V gene is TRBV7-3, the J gene TRBJ2-1, with D perhaps TRBD1 or TRBD2 (5 bases each). Trimming removed 5 bases from V and 8 bases from J, with 19 bases in between. The CDR3 runs 15 residues. Germline loops: CDR1 SGHTA, CDR2 FQGTGA. The CDR3 sequence: CASSRTLDIGDEQFF. The CDR3, as DNA: TGTGCCAGCAGCCGAACCCTGGACATCGGGGATGAGCAGTTCTTC. The full variable domain, rest sourced from reference TRBV7-3 and TRBJ2-1, is GAGVSQTPSNKVTEKGKYVELRCDPISGHTALYWYRQSLGQGPEFLIYFQGTGAADDSGLPNDRFFAVRPEGSVSTLKIQRTERGDSAVYLCASSRTLDIGDEQFFGPGTRLTVL.

The chain has TRBV27 and TRBJ1-1, with D possibly TRBD1 on 6 matching bases. The CDR3 contains 18 residues. V lost 3 bases and J 1 base, leaving 21 bases between the germline ends. The germline CDR1 and CDR2 sequences are MNHEY and SMNVEV (reference sequence). DNA of the CDR3: TGTGCCAGCAGTTTTTCCGCCCGGGGGGGCTCGACGAACACTGAAGCTTTCTTT. Translating gives CASSFSARGGSTNTEAFF.

Note on this clone: This CDR3 is also generated by other DNA sequences in the sample. This sequence joins TRBV5-4 and TRBJ2-3; 14 nucleotides align to TRBD2. V dropped 2 bases and J dropped 3; count of bases not matched to a gene: 5. Germline V CDR1 and CDR2: SGHNT, YYREEE (reference sequence). CDR3 size: 17 residues. The CDR3, as DNA: TGTGCCAGCAGCTTAAGACTAGCGGGAGGGCCAACAGATACGCAGTATTTT. It specifies CASSLRLAGGPTDTQYF.